Listed below are T cell receptor beta chains from one sample, sequenced in a study of CD8 T cells in Susac syndrome. One entry per CDR3 protein, called by TCRdb with MiXCR from the immunoSEQ multiplex PCR reads. The profile shows fewer than 300,000 distinct CDR3 sequences, approximately 84% of them singletons. The sample comprised CD8+ T cells from PBMCs. The receptors were gathered from a human donor with multiple sclerosis. CDR3s leave out the opening cysteine and the closing phenylalanine or tryptophan.

j_call v_call cdr3_aa
TRBJ2-7 TRBV11-2 ASSLDPTGGYEQY
TRBJ2-7 TRBV28 ASAGSRTLVYEQY
TRBJ1-6 TRBV2 ARRTTQVLNSPLH
TRBJ2-1 TRBV7-9 ASSLAGAHEQF
TRBJ2-1 TRBV19 ASSMSSYNEQF
TRBJ2-7 TRBV7-9 ASSLGSKNEQY
TRBJ2-2 TRBV7-8 ASSEKVLSGELF
TRBJ2-1 TRBV18 ASSPERGPLYNEQF
TRBJ2-7 TRBV5-1 ASSPVGTTLAGGFYEQY
TRBJ2-1 TRBV5-1 ASSLALGAGIREQF
TRBJ2-7 TRBV19 ASKTGLAGVYEQY
TRBJ2-2 TRBV23-1 ASSHLWARANTGELF
TRBJ2-3 TRBV10-3 AISSESGSTDTQY
TRBJ2-4 TRBV5-1 ASSLDNRGLLNIQY
TRBJ2-1 TRBV6-2/TRBV6-3 ASSSPGLAGPRRF
TRBJ2-4 TRBV21-1 ASSRRGIKNIQY
TRBJ2-3 TRBV2 ASSPTGAGGPDTQY
TRBJ2-1 TRBV6-5 ASSYDGSLSYNEQF
TRBJ1-2 TRBV7-3 ASSLKGLKGCGYT
TRBJ1-5 TRBV2 ASSEGPNRAKDQPQH
TRBJ2-1 TRBV4-1 ASSQDGAHSGFRNEQF
TRBJ2-5 TRBV28 ASSSRQGAEETQY
TRBJ1-3 TRBV2 ASSEVRGLVGNTIY
TRBJ2-5 TRBV2 ASSEGVLGETQY
TRBJ1-3 TRBV5-1 ASSLRRGNPGAAENTIY
TRBJ2-7 TRBV10-3 AISEAGTGHPAYEQY
TRBJ1-5 TRBV19 ASNTGSGIYSNQPQH
TRBJ2-4 TRBV18 ASSPSEGEAKNIQY
TRBJ2-7 TRBV7-2 ASRGPGEQY
TRBJ2-7 TRBV11-2 ASSLESPYEQY
TRBJ1-2 TRBV29-1 SVWGLLNYGYT
TRBJ2-1 TRBV28 ASRTAGGSNEQF